A selection of T cell receptor beta chains follows, all from one sample in a study of PD-1 blockade in classical Hodgkin lymphoma. Profiling relied on immunoSEQ multiplex PCR, and the TCRdb table lists in-frame clones only, not all of them. This sample has roughly 13,000 clones, with roughly 84% found just once. Sequenced here: peripheral blood mononuclear cells (PBMCs), sampled at baseline. The source is a human donor with classical Hodgkin lymphoma. Both conserved end residues are part of each CDR3. Clone sizes are given selectively: once, few, many, or a class where the clone is expanded.

v_gene: TRBV5-4; abundance: -; j_gene: TRBJ2-2; CDR3aa: CASSVAGRPAGELFF
v_gene: TRBV13; abundance: -; j_gene: TRBJ1-1; CDR3aa: CASSRRGAQNTEAFF
v_gene: TRBV7-2; abundance: -; j_gene: TRBJ2-2; CDR3aa: CASSLDMRNTGELFF
v_gene: TRBV4-1; abundance: -; j_gene: TRBJ1-4; CDR3aa: CASSQRWGGKLFF
v_gene: TRBV7-2; abundance: -; j_gene: TRBJ2-1; CDR3aa: CASNTLRTHQFF
v_gene: TRBV29-1; abundance: -; j_gene: TRBJ1-2; CDR3aa: CSVKGTFYGYTF
v_gene: TRBV6-5; abundance: -; j_gene: TRBJ2-2; CDR3aa: CATGTSNTGELFF
v_gene: TRBV28; abundance: -; j_gene: TRBJ2-3; CDR3aa: CASSSKGSPPRDTQYF
v_gene: TRBV18; abundance: -; j_gene: TRBJ2-1; CDR3aa: CASSTRGRDNEQFF
v_gene: TRBV4-2; abundance: -; j_gene: TRBJ1-2; CDR3aa: CASSQAWHDGYTF
v_gene: TRBV4-1; abundance: -; j_gene: TRBJ2-2; CDR3aa: CASSPLGTSGLFGPGELFF
v_gene: TRBV6-5; abundance: -; j_gene: TRBJ1-1; CDR3aa: CASRTVNTEAFF
v_gene: TRBV5-5; abundance: -; j_gene: TRBJ2-3; CDR3aa: CASSLGTGANTQYF
v_gene: TRBV4-2; abundance: -; j_gene: TRBJ2-3; CDR3aa: CASSQVGTGITDTQYF
v_gene: TRBV5-6; abundance: -; j_gene: TRBJ1-5; CDR3aa: CASSPSGSGQPQHF
v_gene: TRBV21-1; abundance: -; j_gene: TRBJ1-2; CDR3aa: CASSETRSVYGYTF
v_gene: TRBV2; abundance: -; j_gene: TRBJ2-1; CDR3aa: CASSDPRNEQFF
v_gene: TRBV7-2; abundance: -; j_gene: TRBJ2-1; CDR3aa: CASSLEPIRYNEQFF
v_gene: TRBV5-1; abundance: -; j_gene: TRBJ2-5; CDR3aa: CASSPGLAEAETQYF
v_gene: TRBV5-1; abundance: once; j_gene: TRBJ1-2; CDR3aa: CASSLDGTVGYGYTF
v_gene: TRBV23-1; abundance: once; j_gene: TRBJ2-1; CDR3aa: CASSQSPTENYNEQFF
v_gene: TRBV19; abundance: once; j_gene: TRBJ1-2; CDR3aa: CASSTRNYGYTF
v_gene: TRBV7-2; abundance: -; j_gene: TRBJ2-7; CDR3aa: CASSLGWGSSYEQYF
v_gene: TRBV7-3; abundance: few; j_gene: TRBJ2-1; CDR3aa: CASSYGGPNEQFF
v_gene: TRBV14; abundance: -; j_gene: TRBJ2-5; CDR3aa: CASSQDTIGQGPYQEAQYF
v_gene: TRBV5-5; abundance: -; j_gene: TRBJ1-1; CDR3aa: CASSLLRRAANTEAFF
v_gene: TRBV29-1; abundance: -; j_gene: TRBJ1-1; CDR3aa: CSVQTGEVTEAFF